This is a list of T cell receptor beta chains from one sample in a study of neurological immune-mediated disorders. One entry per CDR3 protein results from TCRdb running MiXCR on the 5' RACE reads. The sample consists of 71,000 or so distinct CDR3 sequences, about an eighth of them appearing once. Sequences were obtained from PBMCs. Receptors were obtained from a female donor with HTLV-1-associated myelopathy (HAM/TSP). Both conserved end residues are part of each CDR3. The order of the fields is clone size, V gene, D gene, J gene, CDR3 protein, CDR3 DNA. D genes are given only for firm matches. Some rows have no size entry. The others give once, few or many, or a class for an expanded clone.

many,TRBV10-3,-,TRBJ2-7,CAISALGAGLSYEQYF,TGTGCCATCAGTGCTCTTGGTGCAGGGCTATCCTACGAGCAGTACTTC
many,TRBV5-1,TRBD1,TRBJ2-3,CASSLVLQGAADTQYF,TGCGCCAGCAGCTTGGTGCTTCAGGGGGCGGCAGATACGCAGTATTTT
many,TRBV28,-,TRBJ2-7,CASSSLGGVVSYEQYF,TGTGCCAGCAGTTCACTGGGGGGAGTAGTCTCCTACGAGCAGTACTTC
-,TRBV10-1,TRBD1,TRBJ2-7,CASAAGTGDYEQYF,TGCGCCAGCGCGGCCGGGACAGGGGACTACGAGCAGTACTTC
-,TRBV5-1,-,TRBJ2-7,CASSLVGDYEQYF,TGCGCCAGCAGCTTGGTCGGGGACTACGAGCAGTACTTC
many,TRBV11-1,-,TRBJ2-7,CASSLRQGRTYEQYF,TGTGCCAGCAGCTTAAGGCAGGGGCGGACCTACGAGCAGTACTTC
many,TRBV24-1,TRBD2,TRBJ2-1,CATSAGGAGGPYNEQFF,TGTGCCACCAGTGCAGGTGGGGCGGGGGGGCCCTACAATGAGCAGTTCTTC
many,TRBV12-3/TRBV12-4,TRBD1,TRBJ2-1,CASRRDSYNEQFF,TGTGCCAGCAGACGGGACAGCTACAATGAGCAGTTCTTC
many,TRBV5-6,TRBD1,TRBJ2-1,CASRPTGTGTYNEQFF,TGTGCCAGCAGACCCACCGGGACAGGGACTTACAATGAGCAGTTCTTC
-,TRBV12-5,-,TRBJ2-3,CASGLVPAGMGTDTQYF,TGTGCTAGTGGTTTGGTACCGGCAGGGATGGGCACAGATACGCAGTATTTT
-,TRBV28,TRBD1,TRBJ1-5,CASSNRGTDKPQHF,TGTGCCAGCAGTAACAGGGGCACAGATAAGCCCCAGCATTTT
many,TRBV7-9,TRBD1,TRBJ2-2,CASSRDSALRELFF,TGTGCCAGCAGCCGGGACAGCGCGTTGCGGGAGCTGTTTTTT
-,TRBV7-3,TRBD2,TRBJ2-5,CASSPTGLAGGMETQYF,TGTGCCAGCAGCCCAACGGGACTAGCGGGGGGAATGGAGACCCAGTACTTC
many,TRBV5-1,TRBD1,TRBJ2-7,CASSSGTGGDEQYF,TGCGCCAGCAGCTCCGGGACAGGGGGCGACGAGCAGTACTTC
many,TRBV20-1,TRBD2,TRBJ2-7,CSASLAGGLSYEQYF,TGCAGTGCGAGTCTAGCGGGGGGGCTTTCCTACGAGCAGTACTTC
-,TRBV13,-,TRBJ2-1,CASSFISQVNEQFF,TGTGCCAGCAGCTTCATATCCCAGGTCAATGAGCAGTTCTTC
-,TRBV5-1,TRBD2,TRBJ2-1,CASSLESSGGAGQFF,TGCGCCAGCAGCTTGGAGTCTAGCGGGGGGGCCGGGCAGTTCTTC
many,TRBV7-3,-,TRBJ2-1,CASSFSLSDEQFF,TGTGCCAGCAGCTTCTCGCTTTCCGATGAGCAGTTCTTC